The rows below give T cell receptor beta chains drawn from one sample of a study of cytomegalovirus exposure and HLA in healthy donors. The repertoire was sequenced with immunoSEQ multiplex PCR; TCRdb's copy has only in-frame clones and lacks some. Counted here are around 130,000 clones, around 77% occurring once; the ten biggest clones make up under 1.5%. Sequencing input: PBMCs. These receptors were taken from a man aged 50 or older in good health and CMV-seronegative. Both conserved end residues are part of each CDR3. Fields, in order: CDR3 protein, CDR3 DNA, clone size, V gene, D gene, J gene. D genes are given only for firm matches. Clone size is stated in some rows and not others, as once, few, many or a class when expanded.

cdr3_aa: CAWSVAKTGGAEQYF; cdr3_nt: TGTGCCTGGAGTGTGGCCAAAACAGGGGGTGCCGAGCAGTACTTC; clone_size: .; v_call: TRBV30; d_call: TRBD1; j_call: TRBJ2-7
cdr3_aa: CASSLWHSLNTIYF; cdr3_nt: TGTGCCAGCAGCTTATGGCACAGTCTAAACACCATATATTTT; clone_size: few; v_call: TRBV5-6; d_call: .; j_call: TRBJ1-3
cdr3_aa: CASSQGEYHRVLEQYF; cdr3_nt: TGTGCCAGCAGCCAAGGTGAATACCACAGGGTCCTCGAGCAGTACTTC; clone_size: .; v_call: TRBV14; d_call: .; j_call: TRBJ2-7
cdr3_aa: CASSYRGASNYGYTF; cdr3_nt: TGTGCCAGCAGCTACCGGGGGGCCTCTAACTATGGCTACACCTTC; clone_size: .; v_call: TRBV5-6; d_call: .; j_call: TRBJ1-2
cdr3_aa: CASSPRGYEQYF; cdr3_nt: TGTGCCAGCTCTCCCCGGGGCTACGAGCAGTACTTC; clone_size: .; v_call: TRBV6-5; d_call: .; j_call: TRBJ2-7
cdr3_aa: CASSPLDATNEKLFF; cdr3_nt: TGTGCCAGCTCACCCCTAGATGCAACTAATGAAAAACTGTTTTTT; clone_size: .; v_call: TRBV18; d_call: .; j_call: TRBJ1-4
cdr3_aa: CASGGYPQYF; cdr3_nt: TGTGCCAGCGGAGGGTACCCCCAGTACTTC; clone_size: .; v_call: TRBV6-5; d_call: .; j_call: TRBJ2-5
cdr3_aa: CTSSLRASGSDEQFF; cdr3_nt: TGTACCAGCAGCTTGCGGGCTAGCGGGAGTGATGAGCAGTTCTTC; clone_size: .; v_call: TRBV5-4; d_call: TRBD2; j_call: TRBJ2-1
cdr3_aa: CASSGLGGDYEQYF; cdr3_nt: TGTGCCAGCAGTGGACTAGGAGGAGACTACGAGCAGTACTTC; clone_size: .; v_call: TRBV6-5; d_call: TRBD2; j_call: TRBJ2-7
cdr3_aa: CASSANSGNTIYF; cdr3_nt: TGCGCCAGCAGTGCCAACTCTGGAAACACCATATATTTT; clone_size: .; v_call: TRBV10-1; d_call: .; j_call: TRBJ1-3
cdr3_aa: CASSFQTGPQETQYF; cdr3_nt: TGTGCCAGCAGTTTCCAGACAGGGCCCCAAGAGACCCAGTACTTC; clone_size: .; v_call: TRBV6-6; d_call: TRBD1; j_call: TRBJ2-5
cdr3_aa: CASSQDEQGPYEQYF; cdr3_nt: TGCGCCAGCAGCCAAGATGAACAGGGGCCCTACGAGCAGTACTTC; clone_size: .; v_call: TRBV4-3; d_call: TRBD1; j_call: TRBJ2-7
cdr3_aa: CAISESTGGYTF; cdr3_nt: TGTGCCATCAGTGAGTCGACGGGTGGCTACACCTTC; clone_size: once; v_call: TRBV10-3; d_call: .; j_call: TRBJ1-2
cdr3_aa: CASSKGQAYSYEQYF; cdr3_nt: TGTGCCAGTAGCAAAGGACAGGCTTACTCCTACGAGCAGTACTTC; clone_size: .; v_call: TRBV19; d_call: TRBD1; j_call: TRBJ2-7
cdr3_aa: CASSGVTGQGETQYF; cdr3_nt: TGTGCCAGCAGTGGGGTCACCGGGCAGGGAGAGACCCAGTACTTC; clone_size: .; v_call: TRBV6-1; d_call: .; j_call: TRBJ2-5
cdr3_aa: CASSQTLSGISTDTQYF; cdr3_nt: TGCGCCAGCAGCCAGACCCTTAGCGGTATAAGCACAGATACGCAGTATTTT; clone_size: .; v_call: TRBV4-3; d_call: .; j_call: TRBJ2-3
cdr3_aa: CASSFDRVPGELFF; cdr3_nt: TGTGCCAGCAGCTTCGACAGGGTTCCCGGGGAGCTGTTTTTT; clone_size: .; v_call: TRBV7-9; d_call: TRBD1; j_call: TRBJ2-2
cdr3_aa: CATSRGGDNEQFF; cdr3_nt: TGTGCCACCAGCAGAGGAGGAGACAATGAGCAGTTCTTC; clone_size: .; v_call: TRBV15; d_call: .; j_call: TRBJ2-1
cdr3_aa: CASSQLGQDGYTF; cdr3_nt: TGTGCCAGCAGCCAACTAGGACAGGATGGCTACACCTTC; clone_size: few; v_call: TRBV16; d_call: TRBD1; j_call: TRBJ1-2
cdr3_aa: CASIYGGPRNYGYTF; cdr3_nt: TGTGCCAGCATCTACGGGGGGCCCAGAAACTATGGCTACACCTTC; clone_size: .; v_call: TRBV6-6; d_call: .; j_call: TRBJ1-2
cdr3_aa: CSVEPPGETQYF; cdr3_nt: TGCAGCGTTGAGCCCCCAGGAGAGACCCAGTACTTC; clone_size: .; v_call: TRBV29-1; d_call: .; j_call: TRBJ2-5
cdr3_aa: CSVGGDAPGYSNQPQHF; cdr3_nt: TGCAGCGTTGGGGGGGACGCTCCGGGCTATAGCAATCAGCCCCAGCATTTT; clone_size: few; v_call: TRBV29-1; d_call: .; j_call: TRBJ1-5
cdr3_aa: CASSEPRGSVHEQYF; cdr3_nt: TGTGCCAGCAGTGAACCCCGGGGATCCGTCCACGAGCAGTACTTC; clone_size: .; v_call: TRBV2; d_call: .; j_call: TRBJ2-7
cdr3_aa: CASSPTSGSRIGSYNEQFF; cdr3_nt: TGCGCCAGCAGCCCGACTAGCGGGAGTCGAATTGGCTCCTACAATGAGCAGTTCTTC; clone_size: few; v_call: TRBV4-1; d_call: TRBD2; j_call: TRBJ2-1
cdr3_aa: CASSPGADEQYF; cdr3_nt: TGTGCCAGCAGCCCGGGAGCGGATGAGCAGTACTTC; clone_size: .; v_call: TRBV7-6; d_call: .; j_call: TRBJ2-5
cdr3_aa: CASSDSVEEVYGYTF; cdr3_nt: TGTGCCAGCAGTGATTCCGTGGAGGAGGTCTATGGCTACACCTTC; clone_size: .; v_call: TRBV2; d_call: .; j_call: TRBJ1-2
cdr3_aa: CASSEGPLAPSFREQYF; cdr3_nt: TGTGCCAGCAGTGAAGGGCCCCTTGCTCCCTCCTTCCGCGAGCAGTACTTC; clone_size: few; v_call: TRBV6-1; d_call: .; j_call: TRBJ2-7
cdr3_aa: CASAYSYEQYF; cdr3_nt: TGTGCCAGCGCCTACTCATACGAGCAGTACTTC; clone_size: .; v_call: TRBV6-6; d_call: .; j_call: TRBJ2-7
cdr3_aa: CASGDTSGANVLTF; cdr3_nt: TGTGCCAGTGGGGACACCTCCGGGGCCAACGTCCTGACTTTC; clone_size: .; v_call: TRBV19; d_call: .; j_call: TRBJ2-6
cdr3_aa: CSVETGTTDTQYF; cdr3_nt: TGCAGCGTTGAAACAGGGACCACAGATACGCAGTATTTT; clone_size: once; v_call: TRBV29-1; d_call: .; j_call: TRBJ2-3
cdr3_aa: CASSQERGQVPYEQYF; cdr3_nt: TGCGCCAGCAGCCAAGAAAGGGGACAGGTCCCCTACGAGCAGTACTTC; clone_size: .; v_call: TRBV4-3; d_call: TRBD1; j_call: TRBJ2-7
cdr3_aa: CASSLDSNTGELFF; cdr3_nt: TGTGCCAGCAGCTTAGACTCTAACACCGGGGAGCTGTTTTTT; clone_size: .; v_call: TRBV7-9; d_call: .; j_call: TRBJ2-2
cdr3_aa: CASSQGQINTGELFF; cdr3_nt: TGTGCCAGCAGCCAGGGACAGATCAACACCGGGGAGCTGTTTTTT; clone_size: .; v_call: TRBV7-2; d_call: TRBD1; j_call: TRBJ2-2
cdr3_aa: CASGQGAGNEKLFF; cdr3_nt: TGCGCCAGCGGACAGGGGGCTGGTAATGAAAAACTGTTTTTT; clone_size: .; v_call: TRBV5-1; d_call: TRBD1; j_call: TRBJ1-4
cdr3_aa: CAWSALRDTQYF; cdr3_nt: TGTGCCTGGAGCGCGCTGAGAGATACGCAGTATTTT; clone_size: .; v_call: TRBV30; d_call: .; j_call: TRBJ2-3
cdr3_aa: CASSLAGNQDTQYF; cdr3_nt: TGTGCCAGCAGCTTAGCAGGAAACCAAGATACGCAGTATTTT; clone_size: medium-sized; v_call: TRBV11-2; d_call: .; j_call: TRBJ2-3
cdr3_aa: CASSLGTHNNSPLHF; cdr3_nt: TGCGCCAGCAGCTTGGGGACACATAATAATTCACCCCTCCACTTT; clone_size: .; v_call: TRBV5-1; d_call: .; j_call: TRBJ1-6
cdr3_aa: CATSRFGTTNTGELFF; cdr3_nt: TGTGCCACCAGCAGGTTTGGGACAACGAACACCGGGGAGCTGTTTTTT; clone_size: .; v_call: TRBV15; d_call: .; j_call: TRBJ2-2
cdr3_aa: CASSLGRTSGPDTQYF; cdr3_nt: TGTGCCAGCAGCTTGGGAAGGACTAGCGGGCCAGATACGCAGTATTTT; clone_size: .; v_call: TRBV11-2; d_call: TRBD2; j_call: TRBJ2-3
cdr3_aa: CASSAELAINEQFF; cdr3_nt: TGTGCCAGCAGCGCCGAACTCGCGATTAATGAGCAGTTCTTC; clone_size: .; v_call: TRBV9; d_call: .; j_call: TRBJ2-1
cdr3_aa: CASSEGDGVIFEQYF; cdr3_nt: TGCGCCAGCAGCGAGGGAGACGGGGTTATATTCGAGCAGTACTTC; clone_size: few; v_call: TRBV5-1; d_call: .; j_call: TRBJ2-7